Listed below are T cell receptor beta chains from one sample, sequenced in a study of molecular identifiers for immune sequencing clone quantification. MiXCR was run by TCRdb on the PCR reads, yielding one entry per CDR3 protein. The repertoire holds over 550,000 distinct CDR3 sequences, with approximately 24% as singletons. Specimen: naive CD8+ T cells from blood, with Jurkat cell RNA spiked in. The receptor set was obtained from a human donor in good health. Some libraries in this study had Jurkat cell RNA spiked in. Each CDR3 is given with its conserved first and last residue. Fields, in order: V gene, D gene, J gene, clone size, CDR3 DNA, CDR3 protein. D genes are given only for firm matches. Some rows mark clone size as missing; the rest say once, few, many or name a class of expanded clone.

TRBV14	TRBD1	TRBJ1-2	NA	TGTGCCAGCAGCCAAGATCAGACAGGGGGCTTTGGCTACACCTTC	CASSQDQTGGFGYTF
TRBV20-1	NA	TRBJ2-3	many	TGCAGTGCTAGAGATTATAAGTATGGAGGGCCAGATACGCAGTATTTT	CSARDYKYGGPDTQYF
TRBV21-1	NA	TRBJ1-1	many	TGTGCCAGCAGCACTGAGGACAGCAACACTGAAGCTTTCTTT	CASSTEDSNTEAFF
TRBV14	NA	TRBJ2-4	many	TGTGCCAGCAGCCAAAAGGGGCTAGCCAAAAACATTCAGTACTTC	CASSQKGLAKNIQYF
TRBV4-3	NA	TRBJ1-1	few	TGCGCCAGCAGCCAAGGGTTCGACAGTCGGGACACTGAAGCTTTCTTT	CASSQGFDSRDTEAFF
TRBV4-1	NA	TRBJ2-7	few	TGCGCCAGCAGCCAAGCAGGGGTGGTTGGCGAGCAGTACTTC	CASSQAGVVGEQYF
TRBV7-2	TRBD2	TRBJ2-2	NA	TGTGCCAGCAGCTTACTCCTAGCGGAACTCACCGGGGAGCTGTTTTTT	CASSLLLAELTGELFF
TRBV7-2	TRBD1	TRBJ1-1	few	TGTGCCAGCAGGAGCACGACAGGGGCGTTTACTGAAGCTTTCTTT	CASRSTTGAFTEAFF
TRBV5-4	TRBD2	TRBJ2-7	many	TGTGCCAGCAGCTCGTGGACTAGCGGGGGCCGAAGCTCCTACGAGCAGTACTTC	CASSSWTSGGRSSYEQYF
TRBV4-3	TRBD2	TRBJ2-3	few	TGCGCCAGCAGCCAAGAACCGGGACTAGCTAGTAGCACAGATACGCAGTATTTT	CASSQEPGLASSTDTQYF
TRBV4-3	NA	TRBJ2-1	NA	TGCGCCAGCAGCCAAGCTCTCCAGGACTACAATGAGCAGTTCTTC	CASSQALQDYNEQFF
TRBV5-1	NA	TRBJ1-2	NA	TGCGCCAGCAGCCCCAGGGACGTTGATAGCTACACCTTC	CASSPRDVDSYTF
TRBV28	TRBD2	TRBJ2-7	few	TGTGCCAGCAGTTTACTAGCGGGAGTCCACGAGCAGTACTTC	CASSLLAGVHEQYF
TRBV7-9	TRBD1	TRBJ2-7	NA	TGTGCCAGCATTGGACAGGGGGCTATTGAGCAGTACTTC	CASIGQGAIEQYF
TRBV7-9	NA	TRBJ1-1	NA	TGTGCCAGCAGCTCGCCCTCGGCCGTGGGGGGCATGAACACTGAAGCTTTCTTT	CASSSPSAVGGMNTEAFF
TRBV30	NA	TRBJ1-1	few	TGTGCCTGGAGTGTACGATTAGGGGGAGCTTTCTTT	CAWSVRLGGAFF
TRBV5-4	NA	TRBJ1-2	many	TGTGCCAGCAGCTTGGACAGAAAAAACTATGGCTACACCTTC	CASSLDRKNYGYTF
TRBV7-2	NA	TRBJ1-2	many	TGTGCCAGCAGCTTAGGAGGGCCTCTCTATGGCTACACCTTC	CASSLGGPLYGYTF
TRBV4-2	TRBD2	TRBJ2-3	many	TGTGCCAGCAGCCAAGACGTTAGCGGGAGCACAGATACGCAGTATTTT	CASSQDVSGSTDTQYF
TRBV7-6	NA	TRBJ2-3	many	TGTGCCAGCAGCTTATCGGGGGGCACAGAAGATACGCAGTATTTT	CASSLSGGTEDTQYF
TRBV6-2/TRBV6-3	NA	TRBJ2-1	few	TGTGCCAGCAGCGGGGCCTTGTATGAGCAGTTCTTC	CASSGALYEQFF
TRBV7-6	NA	TRBJ2-5	many	TGTGCCAGCAGCTTAGATTTCGTCCAAGAGACCCAGTACTTC	CASSLDFVQETQYF
TRBV5-4	NA	TRBJ1-1	few	TGTGCCAGCAGTATTGGGGGGGTAGTTGGGACTGAAGCTTTCTTT	CASSIGGVVGTEAFF
TRBV27	TRBD2	TRBJ2-2	few	TGTGCCAGCAATCCTAGCGGGGGGCCAAACACCGGGGAGCTGTTTTTT	CASNPSGGPNTGELFF
TRBV5-4	NA	TRBJ2-3	NA	TGTGCCAGCAGGGACTTTGCAGATACGCAGTATTTT	CASRDFADTQYF
TRBV6-2/TRBV6-3	NA	TRBJ1-6	NA	TGTGCCAGCAGTTCCGGGACGCCGGGGATTTCACCCCTCCACTTT	CASSSGTPGISPLHF
TRBV10-2	TRBD2	TRBJ2-3	many	TGCGCCAGCAGTGATGGCGGGGGGGCATCAGATACGCAGTATTTT	CASSDGGGASDTQYF
TRBV6-5	NA	TRBJ1-1	many	TGTGCCAGCAGTTACGGGTCGGGTCGGACTGAAGCTTTCTTT	CASSYGSGRTEAFF